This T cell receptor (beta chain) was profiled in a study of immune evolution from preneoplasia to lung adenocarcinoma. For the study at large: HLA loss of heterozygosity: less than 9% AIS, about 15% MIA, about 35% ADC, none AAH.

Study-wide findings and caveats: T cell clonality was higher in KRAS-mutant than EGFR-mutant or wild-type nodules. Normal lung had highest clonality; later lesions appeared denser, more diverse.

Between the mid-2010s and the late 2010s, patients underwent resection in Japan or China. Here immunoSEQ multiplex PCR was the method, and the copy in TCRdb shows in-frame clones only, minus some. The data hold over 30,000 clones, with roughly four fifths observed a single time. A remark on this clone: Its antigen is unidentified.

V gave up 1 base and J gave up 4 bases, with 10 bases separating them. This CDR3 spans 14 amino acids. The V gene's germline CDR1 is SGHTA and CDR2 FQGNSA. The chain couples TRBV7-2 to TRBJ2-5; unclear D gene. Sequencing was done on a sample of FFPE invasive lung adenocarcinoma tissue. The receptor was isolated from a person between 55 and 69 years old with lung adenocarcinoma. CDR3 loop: CASSLDGSRETQYF. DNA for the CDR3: TGTGCCAGCAGCTTAGACGGTAGCCGAGAGACCCAGTACTTC. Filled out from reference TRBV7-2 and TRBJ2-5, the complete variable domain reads GAGVSQSPSNKVTEKGKDVELRCDPISGHTALYWYRQSLGQGLEFLIYFQGNSAPDKSGLPSDRFSAERTGGSVSTLTIQRTQQEDSAVYLCASSLDGSRETQYFGPGTRLLVL.